Below are 22 T cell receptor beta chains sequenced from a single sample in a study of immune cell composition in non-small cell lung cancer. The method was immunoSEQ multiplex PCR; TCRdb's version includes in-frame clones alone and lacks a portion of them. This repertoire shows roughly 16,000 clones, about three quarters found once; its top ten account for 7.5% to 10%. Normal lung was sampled as far from the tumour as possible, at least 3 cm. These sequences were also reported in another study, on CD4 T cells in lung cancer.

The source material was non-adjacent lung tissue. These receptors originate from a human donor with non-small cell lung cancer.

In this sample, this clone turned up once. The chain carries TRBV5-5 and TRBJ2-5; D perhaps matches TRBD2 (7 bases). Germline CDR1 is SGHKS and CDR2 is YYEKEE (reference sequence). The CDR3 runs 16 residues. V was clipped by 4 bases and J by 4 bases, with 20 bases between them. Here the CDR3 reads CASSRRGGGLRETQYF. The CDR3 DNA reads as TGTGCCAGCAGCCGCCGAGGGGGGGGTTTAAGAGAGACCCAGTACTTC.

The chain employs TRBV11-1 and TRBJ2-7, with D perhaps assigned TRBD1 or TRBD2 (6 bases each). Trimming took off 8 bases at V and 2 bases at J, with 16 bases between the two ends. The germline CDR1 and CDR2 sequences are SGHAT and FQDESV (reference sequence). The CDR3 runs 14 residues. CDR3: CASGLGGLPYEQYF. DNA for the CDR3: TGTGCCAGCGGGCTCGGGGGCCTCCCCTACGAGCAGTACTTC.

This clone is a singleton in its sample. The chain couples TRBV25-1 to TRBJ1-1, with 7 bases fitting TRBD1. Trimming at V came to 3 bases and at J to 6 bases, leaving 16 bases not matched to a gene. CDR3 length: 17 residues. Germline CDR1 reads MGHDK; CDR2 reads SYGVNS. The CDR3: CASSDLRDSHRKAEAFF. CDR3 DNA: TGTGCCAGCAGTGACCTCCGGGACAGCCATAGGAAGGCTGAAGCTTTCTTT.

The chain couples TRBV28 to TRBJ2-5; possibly TRBD1 for D (6 bases). Matching the DNA end better, TRBJ2-7 makes the J call doubtful. The CDR3 loop spans 15 amino acids. Germline values: CDR1 MDHEN, CDR2 SYDVKM. This CDR3 reads CASSTIQGYDYEQYF. CDR3 coding DNA: TGTGCCAGCAGCACAATACAGGGTTACGACTACGAGCAGTACTTC.

The V call is TRBV19, the J call TRBJ2-2; possibly TRBD1 for D (6 bases). Trimming pared 6 bases from V and 1 base from J, leaving 27 bases between. This CDR3 is 20 amino acids long. Looked up from germline, CDR1 is LNHDA and CDR2 is SQIVND (reference sequence). In DNA form, the CDR3 reads TGTGCCAGTAGGGCCCTACCCGGGACAAGGTATTTGGAGAACACCGGGGAGCTGTTTTTT. Amino acids: CASRALPGTRYLENTGELFF. Looking up the rest from reference TRBV19 and TRBJ2-2 gives the full variable domain: DGGITQSPKYLFRKEGQNVTLSCEQNLNHDAMYWYRQDPGQGLRLIYYSQIVNDFQKGDIAEGYSVSREKKESFPLTVTSAQKNPTAFYLCASRALPGTRYLENTGELFFGEGSRLTVL.

The J gene is TRBJ2-5, the V gene TRBV10-3, with TRBD2 identical over 7 bases. CDR3 length equals 12 residues. Germline V gene sequence: CDR1 ENHRY, CDR2 SYGVKD. J gave up 2 bases and V 8 bases, and 2 bases lay outside the gene matches. The CDR3 DNA sequence: TGTGCCATCGGGAGGGAACAAGAGACCCAGTACTTC. It specifies CAIGREQETQYF.

The chain recombines TRBV4-2 with TRBJ1-1, with D possibly being TRBD1 (5 bases). The CDR3 length is 15 residues. Trimming left V 3 bases short and J 2 bases short, with 13 bases between. Germline V gene sequence: CDR1 LGHNA, CDR2 YNFKEQ. The CDR3 DNA follows: TGTGCCAGCAGCCATGTACAGGAGGACAACACTGAAGCTTTCTTT. Translation gives CASSHVQEDNTEAFF.

V is TRBV5-4 and J is TRBJ1-6, with unresolved D. The germline V gene has CDR1 SGHNT and CDR2 YYREEE (reference sequence). The CDR3 is made up of 15 amino acids. V gave up 4 bases and J gave up 7 bases, with 15 bases separating them. The CDR3 sequence: CASSLRDGWNSPLHF. CDR3 bases: TGTGCCAGCAGCCTACGTGATGGGTGGAATTCACCCCTCCACTTT.

The chain recombines TRBV18 with TRBJ1-2; unclear D gene. This CDR3 comprises 14 residues. Germline V gene data show CDR1 as KGHSH and CDR2 as LQKENI. V was trimmed by 3 bases and J by 2 bases, leaving 10 bases between them. CDR3: CASSPTAENYGYTF. As DNA, the CDR3 is TGTGCCAGCTCACCCACGGCCGAGAACTATGGCTACACCTTC.

The rearrangement uses TRBV18 and TRBJ1-1; D is unclear. There are 14 residues in the CDR3. Trimming cost V 4 bases and J 1 base, with 10 bases left between them. In germline, CDR1 is KGHSH, CDR2 LQKENI. The CDR3 spells CASSQRGTNTEAFF. The CDR3 coding sequence is TGTGCCAGCTCACAGCGGGGTACGAACACTGAAGCTTTCTTT.

This chain links TRBV6-4 with TRBJ1-1; D is uncertain. The CDR3 consists of 13 residues. The ends were cut back, 6 bases at V and 0 bases at J, with 8 bases in the middle. Germline values: CDR1 MRHNA, CDR2 SNTAGT. This CDR3 is CASRKEMNTEAFF. The CDR3 region has the DNA TGTGCCAGCAGGAAAGAAATGAACACTGAAGCTTTCTTT.

In nucleotides, the CDR3 is TGTGCCAGCAGTTCCCAGGGGGCGACCAAAAACATTCAGTACTTC. The encoded protein is CASSSQGATKNIQYF. V and J are TRBV6-6 and TRBJ2-4; TRBD1 aligns across 8 bases. J was trimmed by 2 bases and V by 4 bases; bases with no gene match: 4. The CDR3 is made up of 15 amino acids. Germline V CDR1 and CDR2: MNHNY, SVGAGI (reference sequence).

V gene TRBV19 combines with J gene TRBJ2-6; the D is unclear. Per germline, CDR1 LNHDA and CDR2 SQIVND (reference sequence). The germline V and J ends were trimmed by 3 bases and 0 bases, with 15 bases remaining between them. The CDR3 length is 18 residues. The CDR3 DNA is TGTGCCAGTAGTATTACCGGCAGGAAGATCTCTGGGGCCAACGTCCTGACTTTC. This translates into CASSITGRKISGANVLTF. Variable domain in full (rest from reference TRBV19 and TRBJ2-6): DGGITQSPKYLFRKEGQNVTLSCEQNLNHDAMYWYRQDPGQGLRLIYYSQIVNDFQKGDIAEGYSVSREKKESFPLTVTSAQKNPTAFYLCASSITGRKISGANVLTFGAGSRLTVL.

V gene TRBV4-2 combines with J gene TRBJ2-1; TRBD2 agrees at 10 bases. Germline trimming cut 5 bases from V and 5 bases from J; bases unmatched to any gene: 6. The CDR3 totals 15 residues. Per the germline V gene, CDR1 is LGHNA and CDR2 is YNFKEQ. The CDR3 nucleotides are TGTGCCAGCAGCTTGGGGACTAGCGACCACAATGAGCAGTTCTTC. Translating it yields CASSLGTSDHNEQFF.

The chain carries TRBV11-2 and TRBJ2-2; D is undetermined. CDR3 length: 15 residues. Germline assignment: CDR1 SGHAT and CDR2 FQNNGV. The V gene lost 3 bases and the J gene lost 4 bases, with 12 bases spanning the gap. The CDR3 bases are TGTGCCAGCAGCTTGAGGATTCGAGGCACCGGGGAGCTGTTTTTT. Translation: CASSLRIRGTGELFF.

This sequence joins TRBV7-2 and TRBJ1-6; D is unclear. The CDR3 is made up of 16 amino acids. From germline, CDR1 is SGHTA and CDR2 FQGNSA. Trimming took 1 base from V and 0 from J, leaving 7 bases between them. The CDR3 coding sequence is TGTGCCAGCAGCTTAGGTGGGAGCTCCTATAATTCACCCCTCCACTTT. Its translation: CASSLGGSSYNSPLHF.

The CDR3 is CASTVGQGAYEQYF. In DNA, the CDR3 is TGTGCCAGCACCGTGGGACAGGGGGCTTACGAGCAGTACTTC. The rearrangement joins TRBV7-2 to TRBJ2-7; 12 bases align to TRBD1. Germline CDR1 reads SGHTA; CDR2 reads FQGNSA. J was trimmed by 4 bases and V by 7 bases; bases with no gene match: 5. The CDR3 extends over 14 amino acids.

The genes are TRBV7-9 and TRBJ2-2; 7 positions agree with TRBD1. V was clipped by 2 bases and J by 0 bases; unmatched bases: 3. This CDR3 contains 16 residues. Germline CDR1 SEHNR, CDR2 FQNEAQ (reference sequence). CDR3 sequence: CASSLRGGANTGELFF. CDR3 sequence (DNA): TGTGCCAGCAGCTTAAGAGGGGGCGCGAACACCGGGGAGCTGTTTTTT.

The V gene is TRBV5-6, the J gene TRBJ1-2; possibly TRBD1 for D (6 bases). The germline CDR1 and CDR2 sequences are SGHDT and YYEEEE. The CDR3 contains 13 residues. With 2 bases removed from V and 7 bases from J, the gap between germline ends came to 12 bases. CDR3 DNA: TGTGCCAGCAGCTTATCAGGGGAAAGTGGCTACACCTTC. Translating gives CASSLSGESGYTF.

This clone was seen more than once but under ten times. The chain is built from TRBV19 and TRBJ2-7; 9 bases agree with TRBD1. From germline, CDR1 is LNHDA and CDR2 SQIVND (reference sequence). This CDR3 is built from 15 residues. J was trimmed by 4 bases and V by 3 bases; bases with no gene match: 7. This chain's CDR3 is CASSILPGQGYEQYF. DNA for the CDR3: TGTGCCAGTAGTATCCTACCCGGACAGGGGTACGAGCAGTACTTC.

The chain links TRBV5-1 to TRBJ2-5; D perhaps matches TRBD2 (6 bases). Looked up from germline, CDR1 is SGHRS and CDR2 is YFSETQ. The CDR3 totals 16 residues. Trimming stripped 4 bases from V and 4 bases from J, with 20 bases between. CDR3 sequence (DNA): TGCGCCAGCAGCCCGGAGGGGTGGTCGAATTTAGAGACCCAGTACTTC. This encodes CASSPEGWSNLETQYF.

The chain employs TRBV19 and TRBJ2-1; the match to TRBD1 covers 10 bases. The V segment lost 4 bases and the J segment 9 bases; nucleotides outside the gene matches: 12. The CDR3 spans 16 residues. Germline V lookup: CDR1 LNHDA, CDR2 SQIVND (reference sequence). This CDR3 is CASSTIGGGTGVEQFF. CDR3 sequence (DNA): TGTGCCAGTAGTACGATAGGGGGGGGGACAGGGGTTGAGCAGTTCTTC.